This T cell receptor (beta chain) was recorded in a study of cytomegalovirus exposure and HLA in healthy donors (TCRdb year 2017). Looking at the study overall: In an earlier analysis of under 750 of the donors, 250 to 300 Gb of sequence data and 100 million or so unique TCR beta sequences from about 190 million T cells were reported. An early release that covered about 600 HLA-typed donors contained about 300 gigabases of sequencing data and 85 million to 100 million unique TCR sequences. The genetic ancestry cluster associated with self-reported Caucasian donors included about 81% of the roughly 380 genotyped donors. The study aimed to test whether cataloging public T cell receptors could reveal signatures of past pathogen exposure. The study profiled the T cell repertoires of fewer than 850 subjects by immunosequencing and related them to cytomegalovirus serostatus. A separate validation cohort of roughly 110 different subjects was used in addition to the 666-subject first cohort. High-throughput TCR immunosequencing, statistical association of individual TCRs with disease status, and machine learning were combined to predict cytomegalovirus infection status. In a later analysis, previously published TCR beta repertoires from 550 to 750 donors were re-analyzed and high-resolution HLA genotyping was added so that TCR occurrence patterns could be studied. Rather than drawing on any new phenotypic data, the later analysis identified candidate immune exposures from TCR beta sequences and the way those sequences occurred across donors. An earlier analysis of approximately 630 of the donors applied high-throughput TCR beta sequencing to assess whether each TCR beta V gene segment acted as functional or pseudogenic. Donor age, sex, ethnicity and CMV serostatus were compiled together with the repertoire data. A later genetic analysis took genome-wide SNP genotypes for 398 of the 666 donors and used that subset as a discovery cohort. All discovery cohort repertoires had been generated using a single sequencing platform. HLA typing covered class I and class II loci at four-digit resolution. The number of donors typed differed by locus, with roughly 620-630 for A, B, C, DRB1 and DQB1, 522 for DQA1, 606 for DPA1, and some 470 for DPB1. Roughly 5 DR-DQ haplotypes were handled as single units for association and clustering because linkage in the cohort was strong. On average, roughly 250,000 unique TCR beta nucleotide sequences were sequenced per donor among about 400 genotyped donors of the cohort, with around 19% of those sequences being non-productive.

Here is what the overall study found, with its caveats: According to a later analysis, parvovirus B19, influenza, CMV and Epstein-Barr virus appeared linked to several top co-occurrence clusters. Because HLA typing was missing for some donors at each locus, association tests included only the typed subset. A later analysis found that HLA-associated TCR beta chains were more clonally expanded and had lower generation probabilities than equally common non-associated chains. Most CMV-associated TCR beta chains appeared to be HLA-restricted in a later analysis, and the HLA associations seemed to be driven largely by CMV exposure. A later analysis associated 15,000 to 20,000 TCR beta sequences with specific HLA alleles at a false discovery rate of 0.05. In vitro tests confirmed that a few of the cytomegalovirus-associated TCR beta chains recognize cytomegalovirus antigens. It was suggested by the authors that the approach could potentially be generalized to other disease states and immunological phenotypes. The classifier was reported to diagnose cytomegalovirus status with high specificity and sensitivity in both the original and validation cohorts. Across donors, most TCR sequences were observed very rarely, whereas some public TCRs were present in many individuals. For the cohort, immune exposure information was limited to CMV serostatus. Sequencing depth was assumed to be roughly uniform across donors in the presence/absence analyses, though that assumption may not hold. In a later analysis, the rate of TCR association differed among HLA loci, with DRB1 alleles having the most associated TCRs and HLA-C alleles having the fewest. A further reported finding was that TCR beta sequences accurately predicted the HLA-A and HLA-B alleles for most subjects in the first cohort. In an earlier analysis of about 540 of the donors, most TCR beta V segments were observed in productive rearrangements about 87% or about 30% of the time, broadly matching IMGT annotations. In the study, around 150 TCR beta chains were listed as associated with cytomegalovirus. In a later genetic analysis, a missense DCLRE1C variant was associated with V-gene and J-gene trimming of TCR beta chains, and the association was replicated in an independent cohort. The cohort was sequenced for TCR beta chains only, and without alpha or paired-chain data the features that could be detected were limited. A later genetic analysis reported fewer N-insertions in productive TCRs among donors in an Asian-associated ancestry cluster than the roughly 670-donor mean. A cluster of highly shared sequence variants was judged likely to be a technical artifact of the sequencing pipeline. Linkage disequilibrium might explain the correlated functional status among segregating V segments, but an unknown experimental factor could not be ruled out. The 87-base-pair reads could not distinguish some IMGT-functional V segments, including TRBV6-2 and TRBV6-3, so those segments were excluded. The earlier analysis of 450 to 700 of the donors excluded 15 to 20 rarely observed V segments, including chromosome 9 orphons, because counts were too low. When HLA alleles, especially DR and DQ, strongly co-occurred, TCR associations were difficult to assign to individual alleles.

Reading from cysteine to phenylalanine, the CDR3 counts 15 amino acids. Just CDR3 DNA is preserved here, 45 bases in frame from base 1. Cut back by 6 bases and 4 bases, the V and J ends lie 18 bases apart. For CDR1 and CDR2, the germline V gene lists MNHEY and SVGAGI. Receptor amplification or capture employed the immunoSEQ multiplex PCR assay. For the multiplex PCR, a mixture combining 60 forward primers for TCR Vbeta segments and 13 reverse primers for TCR Jbeta segments was used. Amplification of the CDR3 region of rearranged TCR beta genes was performed with a multiplex PCR assay on genomic DNA. The Illumina HiSeq System was used to sequence the amplified TCR beta libraries as 87-base-pair reads. In the original analysis: In a later analysis, some 80 million unique TCR beta chains were counted across the roughly 670 repertoires, and about 9.9 million of these chains were shared by at least two donors. To remove PCR and sequencing errors, raw reads were error-corrected and collapsed into unique sequences using a nearest-neighbor algorithm that merged closely related sequences. To assign V, D and J gene segments, CDR3 sequences were aligned to IMGT reference sequences. For a sequence to be retained, a match of at least six nucleotides to both a V gene segment and a J gene segment was required. Rearrangements were classified as productive when the CDR3 lacked stop codons and remained in frame with V and J, and all other rearrangements were classified as non-productive. Following IMGT convention, CDR3 was defined as the stretch from the second conserved V-encoded cysteine to the conserved J-encoded phenylalanine. In an earlier analysis of roughly 610 of the donors, sequences lacking an unambiguous match to a single V gene segment were excluded. An earlier analysis of about 590 of the donors classified V segments as functional when productive rearrangements were above 56.7% and as segregating when the standard deviation between donors was above 5%. To diagnose cytomegalovirus status from the catalog of TCR beta chain sequences, a statistical classification framework was built. V and J gene assignment, in a later analysis, came from comparing TCR nucleotide sequences with IMGT/GENE-DB human TR gene sequences. The TCRdist pipeline was used in a later analysis to assign CDR3 sequences and most-parsimonious VDJ recombination scenarios. In a later analysis, each TCR beta chain was defined by its CDR3 amino acid sequence together with its V-gene family, and reads lacking a unique V-gene family were excluded. To address suspected cross-contamination and a sequencing artifact, a later analysis removed 550 to 750 highly shared, low-generation-probability nucleotide sequences. A later analysis calculated a clonal expansion index for each public chain from normalized within-repertoire ranks of inferred template counts. Generation probabilities in a later analysis came from a VDJ recombination model fitted to out-of-frame rearrangements, and those results were checked against IGoR. Hypergeometric tests were used in a later analysis to score TCR-TCR, TCR-HLA and TCR-CMV co-occurrence, with a repertoire-size bias correction applied to the TCR pairs. In a later analysis, false discovery rates were estimated by permuting HLA or CMV assignments 20 times. In a later analysis, co-occurring TCRs were grouped using DBSCAN, with TCRdist sequence similarity added in when clustering inside HLA-allele-positive subsets. Repertoires with fewer than 30,000 or more than 120,000 public chains, plus five repertoires with anomalous nucleotide sharing, were excluded from co-occurrence clustering. TCRdb took over this immuneACCESS table, retaining in-frame rearrangements with V and J assigned. Such tables are incomplete; in checked studies, under half of the missing clones stem from an unresolved V gene, and the remainder is unexplained. The D gene and trimming were derived from the DNA, and the V and J assignments and clone size from that table. The sample records some 87,000 clones, 62% of which are singletons. Of the sample, 5% to 6.5% is held by the ten largest clones.

Worth noting for this clone: Its specific antigen is unknown. No much larger clonotype is one base removed from it; base qualities were not supplied.

The cohort comprised under 700 healthy bone marrow donors. At the time of sampling, every cohort member was nominally healthy, though immune exposures that went unrecorded were likely present. The donor was CMV seropositive and belonged to the group of more than 250 seropositive cohort members. A peripheral blood sample was collected from each donor, and TCR beta sequencing was performed on peripheral blood mononuclear cells. The Qiagen DNeasy Blood Extraction Kit was used to extract genomic DNA from the blood cell samples. Specimen: PBMCs. The chain uses TRBV6-5 and TRBJ1-2; no D gene can be assigned with confidence. The sequence was collected from a woman under 40 in good health and CMV-seropositive. The DNA is as follows: TGTGCCAGCAGATTAACCTACCAAGCGGCCTATGGCTACACCTTC. It encodes CASRLTYQAAYGYTF.